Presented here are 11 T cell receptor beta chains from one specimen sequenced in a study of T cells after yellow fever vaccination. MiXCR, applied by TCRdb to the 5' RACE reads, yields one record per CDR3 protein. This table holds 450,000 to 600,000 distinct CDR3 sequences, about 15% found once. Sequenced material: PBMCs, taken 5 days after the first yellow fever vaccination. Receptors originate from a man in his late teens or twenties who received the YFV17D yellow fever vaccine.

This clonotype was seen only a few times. The CDR3 spells CASSQDWGGNSPLHF. In nucleotides, the CDR3 is TGCGCCAGCAGCCAAGATTGGGGGGGAAACTCACCCCTCCACTTT. The chain is built from TRBV4-3 and TRBJ1-6; possible D gene TRBD1, 5 bases. Germline values: CDR1 LGHNA, CDR2 YSLEER. CDR3 length: 15 amino acids. V lost 0 bases, J lost 10 bases, and 13 bases lay in between.

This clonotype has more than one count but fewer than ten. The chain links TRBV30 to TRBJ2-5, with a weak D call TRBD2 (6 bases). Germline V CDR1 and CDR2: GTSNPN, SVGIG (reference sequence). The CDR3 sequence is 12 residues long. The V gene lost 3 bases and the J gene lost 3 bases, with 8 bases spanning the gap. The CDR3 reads CAWSLAKETQYF. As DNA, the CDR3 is TGTGCCTGGAGCCTAGCGAAAGAGACCCAGTACTTC.

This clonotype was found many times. The CDR3 DNA follows: TGCGCCAGCAGCCAAGGCCGAGTCCGGGCCTTCCAAGAGACCCAGTACTTC. Translated, it gives CASSQGRVRAFQETQYF. The chain uses TRBV4-3 and TRBJ2-5; D uncertain. Germline V gives CDR1 LGHNA, CDR2 YSLEER. The V end lost 1 base, the J end lost 1 base, and 16 bases lay between the germline ends. The CDR3 runs to 17 residues.

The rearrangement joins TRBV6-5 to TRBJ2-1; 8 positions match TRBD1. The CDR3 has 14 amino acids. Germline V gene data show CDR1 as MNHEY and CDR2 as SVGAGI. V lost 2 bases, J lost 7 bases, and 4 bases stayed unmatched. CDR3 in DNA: TGTGCCAGCAGTTACCCAACAGGGGGAAATGAGCAGTTCTTC. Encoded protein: CASSYPTGGNEQFF.

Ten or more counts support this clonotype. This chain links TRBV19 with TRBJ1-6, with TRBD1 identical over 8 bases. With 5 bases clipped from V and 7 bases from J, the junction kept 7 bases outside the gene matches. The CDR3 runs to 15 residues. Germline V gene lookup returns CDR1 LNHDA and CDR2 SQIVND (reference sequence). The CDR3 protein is CASSGTGGLNSPLHF. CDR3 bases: TGTGCCAGTAGTGGAACAGGGGGTCTGAATTCACCCCTCCACTTT.

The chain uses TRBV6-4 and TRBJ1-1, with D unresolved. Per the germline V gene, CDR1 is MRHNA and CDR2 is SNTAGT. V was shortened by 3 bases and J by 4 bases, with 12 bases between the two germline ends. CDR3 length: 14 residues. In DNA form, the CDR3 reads TGTGCCAGCAGTGAAGTTTGGGGTGGCACTGAAGCTTTCTTT. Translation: CASSEVWGGTEAFF.

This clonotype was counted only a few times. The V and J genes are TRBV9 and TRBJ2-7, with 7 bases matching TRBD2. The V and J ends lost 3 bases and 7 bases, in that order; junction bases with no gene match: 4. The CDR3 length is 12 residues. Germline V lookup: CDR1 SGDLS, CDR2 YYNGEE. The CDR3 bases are TGTGCCAGCAGCGCCGGGGGGTTGGAGCAGTACTTC. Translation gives CASSAGGLEQYF.

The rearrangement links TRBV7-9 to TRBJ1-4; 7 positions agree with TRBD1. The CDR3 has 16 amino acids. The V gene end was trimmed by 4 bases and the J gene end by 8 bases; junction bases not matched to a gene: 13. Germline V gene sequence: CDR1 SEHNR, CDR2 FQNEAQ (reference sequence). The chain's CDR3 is CASSSPENRGREKLFF. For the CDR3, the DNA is TGTGCCAGCAGCTCCCCCGAGAACAGGGGTCGGGAAAAACTGTTTTTT. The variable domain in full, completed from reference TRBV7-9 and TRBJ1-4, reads DTGVSQNPRHKITKRGQNVTFRCDPISEHNRLYWYRQTLGQGPEFLTYFQNEAQLEKSRLLSDRFSAERPKGSFSTLEIQRTEQGDSAMYLCASSSPENRGREKLFFGSGTQLSVL.

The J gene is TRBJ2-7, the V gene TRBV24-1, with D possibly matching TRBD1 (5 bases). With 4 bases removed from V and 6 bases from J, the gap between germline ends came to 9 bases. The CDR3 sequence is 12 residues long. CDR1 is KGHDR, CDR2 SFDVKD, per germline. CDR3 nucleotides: TGTGCCACCAGTGAAGGGGATCGCGAGCAGTACGTC. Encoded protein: CATSEGDREQYV.

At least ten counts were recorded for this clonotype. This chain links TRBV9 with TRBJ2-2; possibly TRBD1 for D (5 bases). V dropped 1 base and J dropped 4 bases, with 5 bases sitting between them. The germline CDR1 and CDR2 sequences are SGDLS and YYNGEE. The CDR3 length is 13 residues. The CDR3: CASSVRGTGELFF. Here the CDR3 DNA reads TGTGCCAGCAGCGTAAGGGGCACCGGGGAGCTGTTTTTT. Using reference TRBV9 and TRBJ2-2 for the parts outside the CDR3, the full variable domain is DSGVTQTPKHLITATGQRVTLRCSPRSGDLSVYWYQQSLDQGLQFLIQYYNGEERAKGNILERFSAQQFPDLHSELNLSSLELGDSALYFCASSVRGTGELFFGEGSRLTVL.

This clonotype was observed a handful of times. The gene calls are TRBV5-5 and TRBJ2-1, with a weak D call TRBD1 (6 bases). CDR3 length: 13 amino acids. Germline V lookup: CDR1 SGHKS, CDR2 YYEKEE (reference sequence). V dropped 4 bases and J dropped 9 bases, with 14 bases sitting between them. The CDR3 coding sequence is TGTGCCAGCAGCAACGTACAGGGCTCTGAGCAGTTCTTC. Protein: CASSNVQGSEQFF.